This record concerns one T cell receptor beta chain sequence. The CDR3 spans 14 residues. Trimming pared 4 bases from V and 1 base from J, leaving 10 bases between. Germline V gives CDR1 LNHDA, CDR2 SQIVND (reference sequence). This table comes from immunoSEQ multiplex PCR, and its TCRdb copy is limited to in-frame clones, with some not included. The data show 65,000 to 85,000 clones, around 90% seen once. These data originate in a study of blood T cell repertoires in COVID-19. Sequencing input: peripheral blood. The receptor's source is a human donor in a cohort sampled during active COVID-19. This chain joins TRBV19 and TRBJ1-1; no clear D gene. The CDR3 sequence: CASSKKRENTEAFF. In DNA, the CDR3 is TGTGCCAGTAGTAAAAAACGGGAGAACACTGAAGCTTTCTTT.